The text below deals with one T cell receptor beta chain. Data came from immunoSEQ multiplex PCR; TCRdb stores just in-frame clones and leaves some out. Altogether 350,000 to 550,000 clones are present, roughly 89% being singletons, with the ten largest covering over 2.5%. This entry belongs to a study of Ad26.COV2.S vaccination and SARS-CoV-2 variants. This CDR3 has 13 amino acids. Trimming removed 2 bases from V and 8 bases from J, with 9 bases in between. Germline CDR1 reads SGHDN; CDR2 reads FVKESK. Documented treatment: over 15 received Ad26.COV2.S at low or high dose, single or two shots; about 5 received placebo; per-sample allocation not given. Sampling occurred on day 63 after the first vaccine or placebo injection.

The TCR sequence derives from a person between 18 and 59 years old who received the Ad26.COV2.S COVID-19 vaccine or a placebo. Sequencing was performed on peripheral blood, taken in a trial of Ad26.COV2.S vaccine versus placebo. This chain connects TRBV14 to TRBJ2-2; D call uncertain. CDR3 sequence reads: CASSQLTPGELFF. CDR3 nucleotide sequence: TGTGCCAGCAGCCAACTCACTCCGGGGGAGCTGTTTTTT.